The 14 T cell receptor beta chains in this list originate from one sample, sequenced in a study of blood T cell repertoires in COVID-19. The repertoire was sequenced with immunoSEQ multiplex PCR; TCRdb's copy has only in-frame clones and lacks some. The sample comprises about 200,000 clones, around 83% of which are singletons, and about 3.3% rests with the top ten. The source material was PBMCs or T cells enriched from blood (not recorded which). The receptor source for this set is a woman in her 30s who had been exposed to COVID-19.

This CDR3 is CASKTPDSVYEQYF. The DNA of the CDR3 is TGTGCCAGCAAAACCCCAGATTCTGTCTACGAGCAGTACTTC. The rearrangement links TRBV6-5 to TRBJ2-7, with D hard to call. Germline V gene lookup returns CDR1 MNHEY and CDR2 SVGAGI. Trimming pared 7 bases from V and 3 bases from J, leaving 16 bases between. This CDR3 region has 14 residues.

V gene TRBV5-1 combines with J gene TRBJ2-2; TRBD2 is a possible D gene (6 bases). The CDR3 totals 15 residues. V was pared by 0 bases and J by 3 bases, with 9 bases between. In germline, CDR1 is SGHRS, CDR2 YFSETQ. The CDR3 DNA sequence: TGCGCCAGCAGCTTGGGGACTACTGACACCGGGGAGCTGTTTTTT. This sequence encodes CASSLGTTDTGELFF.

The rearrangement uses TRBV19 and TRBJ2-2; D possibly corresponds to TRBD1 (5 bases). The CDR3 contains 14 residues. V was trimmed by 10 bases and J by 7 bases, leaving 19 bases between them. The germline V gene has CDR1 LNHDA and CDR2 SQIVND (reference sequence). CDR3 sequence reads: CATTKRGAVGELFF. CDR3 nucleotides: TGTGCCACTACAAAAAGGGGCGCGGTCGGGGAGCTGTTTTTT.

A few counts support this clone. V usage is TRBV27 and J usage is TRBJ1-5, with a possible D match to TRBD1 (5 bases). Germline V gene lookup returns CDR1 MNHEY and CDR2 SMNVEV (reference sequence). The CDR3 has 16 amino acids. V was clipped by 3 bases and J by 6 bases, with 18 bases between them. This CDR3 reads CASSFSWKGTSQPQHF. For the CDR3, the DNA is TGTGCCAGCAGTTTTAGTTGGAAGGGGACTTCTCAGCCCCAGCATTTT.

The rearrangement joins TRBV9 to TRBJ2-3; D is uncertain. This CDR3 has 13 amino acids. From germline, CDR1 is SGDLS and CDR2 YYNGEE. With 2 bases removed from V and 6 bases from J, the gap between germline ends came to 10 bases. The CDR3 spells CASSVAAPDTQYF. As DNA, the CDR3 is TGTGCCAGCAGCGTGGCCGCTCCGGATACGCAGTATTTT. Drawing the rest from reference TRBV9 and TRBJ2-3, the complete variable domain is DSGVTQTPKHLITATGQRVTLRCSPRSGDLSVYWYQQSLDQGLQFLIQYYNGEERAKGNILERFSAQQFPDLHSELNLSSLELGDSALYFCASSVAAPDTQYFGPGTRLTVL.

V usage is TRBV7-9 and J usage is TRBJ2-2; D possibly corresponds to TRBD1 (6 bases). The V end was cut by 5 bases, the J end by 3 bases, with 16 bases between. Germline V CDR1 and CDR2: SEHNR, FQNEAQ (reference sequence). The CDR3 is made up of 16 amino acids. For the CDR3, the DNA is TGTGCCAGCAGCCTACTACAGGGTGACTACACCGGGGAGCTGTTTTTT. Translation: CASSLLQGDYTGELFF.

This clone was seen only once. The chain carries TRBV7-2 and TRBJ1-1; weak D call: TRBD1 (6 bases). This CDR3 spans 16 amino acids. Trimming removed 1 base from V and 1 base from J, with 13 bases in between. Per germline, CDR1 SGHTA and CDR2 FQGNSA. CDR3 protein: CASSLVPDRRNTEAFF. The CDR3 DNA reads TGTGCCAGCAGCTTAGTCCCGGACAGACGGAACACTGAAGCTTTCTTT. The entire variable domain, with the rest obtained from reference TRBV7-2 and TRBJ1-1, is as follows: GAGVSQSPSNKVTEKGKDVELRCDPISGHTALYWYRQSLGQGLEFLIYFQGNSAPDKSGLPSDRFSAERTGGSVSTLTIQRTQQEDSAVYLCASSLVPDRRNTEAFFGQGTRLTVV.

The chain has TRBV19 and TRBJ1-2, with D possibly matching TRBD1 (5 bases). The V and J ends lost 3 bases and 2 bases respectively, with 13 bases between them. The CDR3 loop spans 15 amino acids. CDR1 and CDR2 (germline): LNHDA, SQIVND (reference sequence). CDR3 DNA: TGTGCCAGTAGTATCCGGGCAGGGTCAAACTATGGCTACACCTTC. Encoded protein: CASSIRAGSNYGYTF.

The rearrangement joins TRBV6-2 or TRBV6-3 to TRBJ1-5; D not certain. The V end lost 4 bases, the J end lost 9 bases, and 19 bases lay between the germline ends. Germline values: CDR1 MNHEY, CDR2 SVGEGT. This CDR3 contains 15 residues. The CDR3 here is CASSSSPGYISPQHF. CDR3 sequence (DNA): TGTGCCAGCAGTTCCTCACCGGGATACATATCGCCCCAGCATTTT.

This chain's CDR3 is CASRTLAGDYNEQFF. As DNA, the CDR3 is TGTGCCAGCAGAACACTAGCGGGGGATTACAATGAGCAGTTCTTC. V is TRBV6-5 and J is TRBJ2-1; 11 nucleotides line up with TRBD2. The CDR3 loop spans 15 amino acids. Trimming removed 6 bases from V and 4 bases from J; junction bases left unmatched: 5. Germline CDR1 reads MNHEY; CDR2 reads SVGAGI.

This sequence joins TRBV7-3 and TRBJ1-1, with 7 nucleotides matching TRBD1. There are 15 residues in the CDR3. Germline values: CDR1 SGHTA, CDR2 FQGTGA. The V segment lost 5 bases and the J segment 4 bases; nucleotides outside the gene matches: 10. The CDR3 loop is CASSLSGTASTEAFF. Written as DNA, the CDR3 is TGTGCCAGCAGCCTTTCCGGGACAGCGAGCACTGAAGCTTTCTTT.

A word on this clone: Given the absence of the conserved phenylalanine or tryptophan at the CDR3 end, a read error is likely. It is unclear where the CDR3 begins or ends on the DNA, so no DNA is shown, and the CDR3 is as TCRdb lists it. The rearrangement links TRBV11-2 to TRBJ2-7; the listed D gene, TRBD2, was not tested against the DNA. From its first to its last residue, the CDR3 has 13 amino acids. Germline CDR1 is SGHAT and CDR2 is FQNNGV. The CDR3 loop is CASSVARTSGVSL.

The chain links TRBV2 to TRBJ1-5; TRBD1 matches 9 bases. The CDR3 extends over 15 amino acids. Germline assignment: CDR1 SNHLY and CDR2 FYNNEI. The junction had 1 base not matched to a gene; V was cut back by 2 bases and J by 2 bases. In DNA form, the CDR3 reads TGTGCCAGCAGTGAAAGACAGGGGGGCAATCAGCCCCAGCATTTT. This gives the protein CASSERQGGNQPQHF. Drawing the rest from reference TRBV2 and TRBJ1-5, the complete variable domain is EPEVTQTPSHQVTQMGQEVILRCVPISNHLYFYWYRQILGQKVEFLVSFYNNEISEKSEIFDDQFSVERPDGSNFTLKIRSTKLEDSAMYFCASSERQGGNQPQHFGDGTRLSIL.

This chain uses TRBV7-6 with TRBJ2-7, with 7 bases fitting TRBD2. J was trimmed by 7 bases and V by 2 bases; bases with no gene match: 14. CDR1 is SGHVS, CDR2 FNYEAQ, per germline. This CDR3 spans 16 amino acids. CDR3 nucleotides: TGTGCCAGCAGCTTATTGAGCGGGGACCTCCTGAGAGAGCAGTACTTC. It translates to CASSLLSGDLLREQYF.